The rows below give T cell receptor beta chains drawn from one sample of a study of post-analysis software for immune sequencing data. TCRdb fed the PCR reads into MiXCR, producing one record per CDR3 protein. The sample lists approximately 770,000 distinct CDR3 sequences, about 43% occurring once. Sequencing was carried out using blood. These receptors were obtained from a girl under 18 with multiple sclerosis. The CDR3 runs from the conserved cysteine through the conserved F or W. The order of the fields is CDR3 protein, V gene, J gene.

cdr3_aa: CASSYTGRISYEQYF
v_call: TRBV6-2/TRBV6-3
j_call: TRBJ2-7

cdr3_aa: CASSAREGISYGYTF
v_call: TRBV2
j_call: TRBJ1-2

cdr3_aa: CASSGNRGTDTQYF
v_call: TRBV9
j_call: TRBJ2-3

cdr3_aa: CASRVAQSTDTQYF
v_call: TRBV7-2
j_call: TRBJ2-3

cdr3_aa: CASHLKFPYEQYF
v_call: TRBV2
j_call: TRBJ2-7

cdr3_aa: CASSEGGSQTDTQYF
v_call: TRBV2
j_call: TRBJ2-3

cdr3_aa: CASSPKGSNQPQHF
v_call: TRBV25-1
j_call: TRBJ1-5

cdr3_aa: CASSSGWNEQFF
v_call: TRBV7-9
j_call: TRBJ2-1

cdr3_aa: CSVERDYNEQFF
v_call: TRBV29-1
j_call: TRBJ2-1

cdr3_aa: CASSPDRRIENSPLHF
v_call: TRBV12-3/TRBV12-4
j_call: TRBJ1-6

cdr3_aa: CASSLGVLAVGEETQYF
v_call: TRBV7-8
j_call: TRBJ2-5

cdr3_aa: CASSQRSGQGIYNEQFF
v_call: TRBV7-9
j_call: TRBJ2-1

cdr3_aa: CVSTGMQINEKLFF
v_call: TRBV7-9
j_call: TRBJ1-4

cdr3_aa: CASSPTPGQGRYGYTF
v_call: TRBV12-3/TRBV12-4
j_call: TRBJ1-2

cdr3_aa: CASSQDLAGVYEQYF
v_call: TRBV4-2
j_call: TRBJ2-7

cdr3_aa: CASSSPPGLNTGELFF
v_call: TRBV7-9
j_call: TRBJ2-2

cdr3_aa: CATSSIGRIDTSYNEQFF
v_call: TRBV15
j_call: TRBJ2-1

cdr3_aa: CSVEGGAGDQETQYF
v_call: TRBV29-1
j_call: TRBJ2-5

cdr3_aa: CATSLGPRYEQYF
v_call: TRBV15
j_call: TRBJ2-7

cdr3_aa: CSVVGGGYTF
v_call: TRBV29-1
j_call: TRBJ1-2

cdr3_aa: CASSLTGVFSYEQYF
v_call: TRBV12-3/TRBV12-4
j_call: NA

cdr3_aa: CASSLRESRIPRLAYGYTF
v_call: TRBV7-2
j_call: TRBJ1-2

cdr3_aa: CSVEGVSGRGDIQYF
v_call: TRBV29-1
j_call: TRBJ2-4

cdr3_aa: CASSLEGPLAIEQFF
v_call: TRBV7-9
j_call: TRBJ2-1

cdr3_aa: CASSVGKSYEQYF
v_call: TRBV10-1
j_call: TRBJ2-7

cdr3_aa: CASIKNYGYTF
v_call: TRBV7-9
j_call: TRBJ1-2

cdr3_aa: CASSFLGTSGRSYEQYF
v_call: TRBV27
j_call: TRBJ2-7

cdr3_aa: CASSLEGRGHEETQYF
v_call: TRBV3-1
j_call: TRBJ2-5

cdr3_aa: CSARVAQGSGGYTF
v_call: TRBV20-1
j_call: TRBJ1-2

cdr3_aa: CSARDTGGADIQYF
v_call: TRBV20-1
j_call: TRBJ2-4

cdr3_aa: CASSRLAGGLYEQYF
v_call: TRBV11-3
j_call: TRBJ2-7